This record looks at one T cell receptor (beta chain) sequence and its context. The antigen is not known. Clones were sequenced by immunoSEQ multiplex PCR, and TCRdb holds only the in-frame ones, with some missing. The table lists around 160,000 clones, about 82% of them singletons. J was trimmed by 5 bases and V by 3 bases; bases with no gene match: 5. The CDR3 consists of 14 residues. From germline, CDR1 is SGHAT and CDR2 FQDESV (reference sequence). The data were obtained in a study of cytomegalovirus exposure and HLA in healthy donors. For the study at large: The roughly 120 validation repertoires matched the 500 to 750 first-cohort repertoires in platform, a later analysis reported. Overall study results and limits: It was found in a later analysis that first-cohort TCR clusters tended to co-occur in the 90 to 150 validation repertoires. The study designated about 180 TCR beta chains cytomegalovirus-associated. It was reportedly the case that the classifier diagnosed cytomegalovirus status with high specificity and sensitivity.

The source material was PBMCs. V gene TRBV11-1 combines with J gene TRBJ1-1; 8 bases match TRBD1. This receptor was identified in a man aged 30 to 39 in good health and CMV-seropositive. The CDR3 spells CASSLTGVGTEAFF. The DNA of the CDR3 is TGTGCCAGCAGCTTGACAGGGGTAGGGACTGAAGCTTTCTTT.